This is a list of T cell receptor beta chains from one sample in a study of memory CD4+ T cells and cytomegalovirus serostatus. The table came from immunoSEQ multiplex PCR; TCRdb's copy has only in-frame clones and leaves some out. This sample has about 60,000 clones, with roughly three quarters found just once. The sequencing sample was made of memory CD4+ T cells from blood. The receptors here all came from an adult in good health and CMV-seronegative. CDR3s include the opening cysteine and the closing phenylalanine or tryptophan. D genes are given only for firm matches. Not every row has a clone size; where given, it reads once, few, many or a size class.

cdr3_nt: TGTGCCAGTAGCCCGACAGGGGGCCACACTGAAGCTTTCTTT
cdr3_aa: CASSPTGGHTEAFF
v_call: TRBV19
clone_size: NA
j_call: TRBJ1-1
d_call: TRBD1

cdr3_nt: TGTGCCAGCAGTCTTTCGCGGGGGAACACAGATACGCAGTATTTT
cdr3_aa: CASSLSRGNTDTQYF
v_call: TRBV27
clone_size: NA
j_call: TRBJ2-3
d_call: TRBD2

cdr3_nt: TGTGCCAGCAGCCCCGACAGGAACCTCCGTCCGCAGTACTTC
cdr3_aa: CASSPDRNLRPQYF
v_call: TRBV13
clone_size: NA
j_call: TRBJ2-7
d_call: NA

cdr3_nt: TGTGCCAGTAGTATGTTCGGGACAGGCGACACTGAAGCTTTCTTT
cdr3_aa: CASSMFGTGDTEAFF
v_call: TRBV19
clone_size: NA
j_call: TRBJ1-1
d_call: TRBD1

cdr3_nt: TGTGCCAGCAGCGTAGATGGCTCTCAGCCCCAGCATTTT
cdr3_aa: CASSVDGSQPQHF
v_call: TRBV9
clone_size: NA
j_call: TRBJ1-5
d_call: NA

cdr3_nt: TGTGCCACCAGCAGACTCACCTACAGGGGCCGGGGCACTGAAGCTTTCTTT
cdr3_aa: CATSRLTYRGRGTEAFF
v_call: TRBV15
clone_size: medium-sized
j_call: TRBJ1-1
d_call: TRBD1

cdr3_nt: TGTGCCAGCAGGATGGGTCGGAGCTCCTACAATGAGCAGTTCTTC
cdr3_aa: CASRMGRSSYNEQFF
v_call: TRBV27
clone_size: NA
j_call: TRBJ2-1
d_call: NA

cdr3_nt: TGTGCCAGCAGTTCCCCCGGGACAGGCTACTACGAGCAGTACTTC
cdr3_aa: CASSSPGTGYYEQYF
v_call: TRBV7-2
clone_size: NA
j_call: TRBJ2-7
d_call: TRBD1

cdr3_nt: TGTGCCAGCTCCCCGAGTCCCATCCGGGACGAAAAACTGTTTTTT
cdr3_aa: CASSPSPIRDEKLFF
v_call: TRBV18
clone_size: once
j_call: TRBJ1-4
d_call: NA

cdr3_nt: TGTGCCAGCAGTCGCGGGAGCGGATACAATGAGCAGTTCTTC
cdr3_aa: CASSRGSGYNEQFF
v_call: TRBV6-5
clone_size: NA
j_call: TRBJ2-1
d_call: TRBD2

cdr3_nt: TGTGCCAGCAGTTCCGGGACAGCCTCTGGAAACACCATATATTTT
cdr3_aa: CASSSGTASGNTIYF
v_call: TRBV6-1
clone_size: NA
j_call: TRBJ1-3
d_call: TRBD1

cdr3_nt: TGTGCCAGCATTAGAGGGACAGCATATGGCTACACCTTC
cdr3_aa: CASIRGTAYGYTF
v_call: TRBV2
clone_size: NA
j_call: TRBJ1-2
d_call: TRBD1

cdr3_nt: TGTGCCGGGGACAGGGGGCACACCGGGGAGCTGTTTTTT
cdr3_aa: CAGDRGHTGELFF
v_call: TRBV6-1
clone_size: NA
j_call: TRBJ2-2
d_call: TRBD1

cdr3_nt: TGTGCCATCAGTGAGTCGGGACAGGCCTCTGAAAAACTGTTTTTT
cdr3_aa: CAISESGQASEKLFF
v_call: TRBV10-3
clone_size: NA
j_call: TRBJ1-4
d_call: TRBD1

cdr3_nt: TGTGCCTGGAGTATTGTCAGGGAGACAGGGCAGTACTTC
cdr3_aa: CAWSIVRETGQYF
v_call: TRBV30
clone_size: NA
j_call: TRBJ2-7
d_call: NA

cdr3_nt: TGCGCCAGCAGCTCCGGGACATTTTCTTATAATTCACCCCTCCACTTT
cdr3_aa: CASSSGTFSYNSPLHF
v_call: TRBV5-1
clone_size: NA
j_call: TRBJ1-6
d_call: NA

cdr3_nt: TGTGCCACCGGGGGTTGGTCCTTCACAGATACGCAGTATTTT
cdr3_aa: CATGGWSFTDTQYF
v_call: TRBV19
clone_size: NA
j_call: TRBJ2-3
d_call: NA

cdr3_nt: TGTGCCAGCAGCTTACTCGGGGTTAACACCGGGGAGCTGTTTTTT
cdr3_aa: CASSLLGVNTGELFF
v_call: TRBV7-3
clone_size: once
j_call: TRBJ2-2
d_call: NA

cdr3_nt: TGTGCCAGCAGCTCATTAACAGGGGTCGAGCAGTACTTC
cdr3_aa: CASSSLTGVEQYF
v_call: TRBV7-2
clone_size: NA
j_call: TRBJ2-7
d_call: TRBD1

cdr3_nt: TGCAGCGTGACAAGCACGGGACCTTGGGAGACCCAGTACTTC
cdr3_aa: CSVTSTGPWETQYF
v_call: TRBV29-1
clone_size: NA
j_call: TRBJ2-5
d_call: NA

cdr3_nt: TGTGCCAGCAGCTTATCCCCGGCAGTTAATGAAAAACTGTTTTTT
cdr3_aa: CASSLSPAVNEKLFF
v_call: TRBV7-8
clone_size: few
j_call: TRBJ1-4
d_call: NA

cdr3_nt: TGCGCCAGCAGCTTGGCGACTAGCGGGAACACAGATACGCAGTATTTT
cdr3_aa: CASSLATSGNTDTQYF
v_call: TRBV5-1
clone_size: once
j_call: TRBJ2-3
d_call: TRBD2

cdr3_nt: TGTGCCAGCAGTGAAGCCTCTGGCAATCAGCCCCAGCATTTT
cdr3_aa: CASSEASGNQPQHF
v_call: TRBV2
clone_size: NA
j_call: TRBJ1-5
d_call: NA

cdr3_nt: TGTGCCAGCAGCCAGGGACTAGTCACCGGGGAGCTGTTTTTT
cdr3_aa: CASSQGLVTGELFF
v_call: TRBV7-3
clone_size: NA
j_call: TRBJ2-2
d_call: TRBD2

cdr3_nt: TGCGCCAGCAGCCAACTGGACAGGGGAACCTACAATGAGCAGTTCTTC
cdr3_aa: CASSQLDRGTYNEQFF
v_call: TRBV4-1
clone_size: NA
j_call: TRBJ2-1
d_call: TRBD1